This TCR beta chain was recorded in a study of PD-1 blockade in classical Hodgkin lymphoma. Study-level results: CD4+ TCR diversity climbed significantly by C4D1, unlike CD8+ TCR diversity. The authors excluded patients who started nivolumab under 1 year after ASCT. Newly diagnosed patients had baseline TCR diversity that was reportedly lower than that of healthy donors.

Comments on this clone: The antigen is not known.

Documented time point: cycle 4 day 1 (C4D1), after less than seven weeks of nivolumab. In every patient, relapse followed autologous stem cell transplantation, while exposure to brentuximab vedotin differed. V was clipped by 2 bases and J by 11 bases, with 16 bases between them. Germline V CDR1 and CDR2: SGHAT, FQNNGV. The CDR3 loop spans 14 amino acids. The assay was immunoSEQ multiplex PCR, and TCRdb's table has in-frame clones only and misses some. The data show 100,000 or so clones, roughly 91% seen once. The chain carries TRBV11-2 and TRBJ1-3; a weak D match, TRBD1 (5 bases). The source of this sequence is a human donor with classical Hodgkin lymphoma. Source: peripheral blood mononuclear cells (PBMCs), taken before the fourth cycle of nivolumab. The CDR3 loop is CASSLPGRTASIYF. CDR3 DNA: TGTGCCAGCAGCTTACCGGGACGCACGGCATCCATATATTTT.